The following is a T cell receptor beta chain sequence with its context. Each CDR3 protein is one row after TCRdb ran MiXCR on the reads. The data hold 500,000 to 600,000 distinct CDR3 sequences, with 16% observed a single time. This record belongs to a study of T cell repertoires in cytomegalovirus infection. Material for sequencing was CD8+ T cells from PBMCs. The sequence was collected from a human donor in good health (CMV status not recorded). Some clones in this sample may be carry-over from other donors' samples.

The CDR3 DNA reads TGCAGCGTTCCAGGCTACACCTTC. Encoded protein: CSVPGYTF. This rearrangement joins TRBV29-1 to TRBJ1-2; no firm D call. CDR1 and CDR2 (germline): SQVTM, ANQGSEA. The CDR3 runs 8 residues. Trimming took off 5 bases at V and 8 bases at J, with 3 bases between the two ends.